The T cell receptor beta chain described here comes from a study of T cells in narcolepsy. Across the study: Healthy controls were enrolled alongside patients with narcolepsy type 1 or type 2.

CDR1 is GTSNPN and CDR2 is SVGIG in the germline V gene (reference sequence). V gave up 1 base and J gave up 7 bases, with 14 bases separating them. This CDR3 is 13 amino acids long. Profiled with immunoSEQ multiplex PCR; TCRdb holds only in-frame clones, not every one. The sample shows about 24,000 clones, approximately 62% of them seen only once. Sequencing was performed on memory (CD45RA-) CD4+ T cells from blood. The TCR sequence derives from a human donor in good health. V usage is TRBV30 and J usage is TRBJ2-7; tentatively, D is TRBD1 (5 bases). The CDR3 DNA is TGTGCCTGGAGTGAAGAGACAGTAGGGGAGCAGTACTTC. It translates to CAWSEETVGEQYF.